This T cell receptor beta chain was observed in a study of CD8 T cells in ankylosing spondylitis. Whole-study results and caveats: Enrichment of disease-linked clones was reportedly significant in matched ankylosing spondylitis synovial fluid. As for the disease-linked clones, they showed a CD8+ phenotype and occurred at relatively low frequencies in peripheral blood.

Between the trimmed V and J ends, which lost 5 bases and 9 bases, there was a span of 15 bases. Germline CDR1 is SGHTS and CDR2 is YDEGEE. This CDR3 has 13 residues. Note on this clonotype: The antigen is not known.

MiXCR was run by TCRdb on the 5' RACE reads, yielding one entry per CDR3 protein. Of around 150,000 distinct CDR3 sequences listed, roughly 6.6% are singletons. The genes are TRBV5-8 and TRBJ2-1; possibly TRBD1 for D (5 bases). The source of this sequence is a female donor with ankylosing spondylitis or in good health (not recorded which). Specimen: blood, either unsorted or a sorted T cell fraction (not recorded which). The CDR3 nucleotides are TGTGCCAGCAGAGACTGGCAGGGCGGTGAGCAGTTCTTC. Protein product: CASRDWQGGEQFF.